This T cell receptor (beta chain) comes out of a study of blood T cell repertoires in COVID-19. At the level of the study: Specimens from acute and convalescent COVID-19 originated in the United States, Italy and Spain. The cDNA or gDNA used as material had been derived from T cells, B-cell-depleted T cells, or PBMCs.

This clone was detected once. Authors' analysis steps: Amplification of reference gene primers provided the estimated nucleated cell counts. Libraries were prepared by immunoSEQ multiplex PCR; TCRdb keeps only in-frame clonotypes and omits some of them. V and J calls and clone size follow that table, whereas D and trimming were derived from the DNA. The profile covers a few hundred thousand clones, with 70% to 90% appearing a single time and 6.2% taken by the ten largest. Material: peripheral blood. The TCR sequence derives from a man between 60 and 75 years old with acute or convalescent COVID-19.

CDR3 loop: CASSLTGRENTEAFF. The DNA for the CDR3 is TGTGCCAGCTCACTGACCGGACGGGAGAACACTGAAGCTTTCTTT. The chain employs TRBV18 and TRBJ1-1; no clear D gene. This CDR3 has 15 residues. The V gene lost 4 bases and the J gene lost 1 base, with 13 bases spanning the gap. Germline values: CDR1 KGHSH, CDR2 LQKENI.